The 10 T cell receptor beta chains below all came from one sample that was sequenced in a study of T cell repertoires in cytomegalovirus infection. TCRdb called the reads again in MiXCR, with one record for every CDR3 protein. The sample contains hundreds of thousands of distinct CDR3 sequences, approximately 30% of which appear only once. Their antigen targets remain unknown. Specimen: cultured CD8+ T cells from PBMCs, collected from culture after CMV antigen stimulation. Source of these receptors: a human donor in good health (CMV status not recorded). Some clones in this sample may be carry-over from other donors' samples.

The chain links TRBV19 to TRBJ1-1, with D possibly matching TRBD1 (5 bases). The CDR3 is 15 amino acids. Germline CDR1 and CDR2: LNHDA and SQIVND (reference sequence). V was shortened by 2 bases and J by 2 bases, with 12 bases between the two germline ends. The chain's CDR3 is CASSIQGRGNTEAFF. CDR3 coding DNA: TGTGCCAGTAGTATACAGGGCCGGGGAAACACTGAAGCTTTCTTT.

The V gene is TRBV2, the J gene TRBJ2-5; D not certain. V dropped 6 bases and J dropped 1 base, with 12 bases sitting between them. The CDR3 is 14 residues long. CDR1 is SNHLY and CDR2 is FYNNEI in the germline V gene. The CDR3 coding sequence is TGTGCCAGCAGGGTTACGTTAATCCAAGAGACCCAGTACTTC. Its translation is CASRVTLIQETQYF.

This clonotype was picked up one time. The chain carries TRBV25-1 and TRBJ1-2, with D perhaps matching TRBD1 (6 bases). The CDR3 is made up of 13 amino acids. Germline-derived CDR1 and CDR2 are MGHDK and SYGVNS. Trimming cost V 7 bases and J 3 bases, with 12 bases left between them. The CDR3 is CASNARGDYGYTF. For the CDR3, the DNA is TGTGCCAGCAATGCCAGGGGAGACTATGGCTACACCTTC.

The rearrangement links TRBV7-6 to TRBJ2-3, with D possibly matching TRBD1 (6 bases). This CDR3 spans 15 amino acids. Between the trimmed V and J ends, which lost 0 bases and 4 bases, there was a span of 11 bases. CDR1 is SGHVS, CDR2 FNYEAQ, per germline. Here the CDR3 DNA reads TGTGCCAGCAGCTTAGCGCGGGCAGGGGCAGATACGCAGTATTTT. This translates into CASSLARAGADTQYF.

The chain carries TRBV19 and TRBJ2-1; 7 bases match TRBD2. The CDR3 is 11 amino acids. Germline lookup yields CDR1 LNHDA and CDR2 SQIVND (reference sequence). For the CDR3, the DNA is TGTGCAGCGGGACTCTACAATGAGCAGTTCTTC. This codes for CAAGLYNEQFF.

In its sample, this clonotype was seen a few times. V is TRBV7-6 and J is TRBJ1-1; 8 bases map to TRBD1. V was clipped by 11 bases and J by 2 bases; unmatched bases: 7. Per the germline V gene, CDR1 is SGHVS and CDR2 is FNYEAQ. CDR3 length equals 13 residues. The CDR3 bases are TGTGCCGGCCGTACAGGGGGAAACACTGAAGCTTTCTTT. This encodes CAGRTGGNTEAFF.

This clonotype was observed a few times. This chain joins TRBV7-9 and TRBJ2-5; D unresolved. CDR1 and CDR2 (germline): SEHNR, FQNEAQ (reference sequence). There are 11 residues in the CDR3. The V and J ends lost 10 bases and 1 base respectively, with 7 bases between them. CDR3 protein: CAINLQETQYF. The DNA of the CDR3 is TGTGCCATCAACCTCCAAGAGACCCAGTACTTC.

J is TRBJ2-2 and V is TRBV24-1; D is undetermined. Germline CDR1 and CDR2: KGHDR and SFDVKD. V lost 3 bases to trimming and J lost 4 bases, with 14 bases between them. This CDR3 has 16 amino acids. The CDR3 is CATSDPRYSSTGELFF. CDR3 nucleotide sequence: TGTGCCACCAGTGATCCGAGATATTCGAGCACCGGGGAGCTGTTTTTT.

This chain connects TRBV10-2 to TRBJ1-5; maybe TRBD1 (5 bases). The CDR3 sequence is 13 residues long. V gave up 2 bases and J gave up 6 bases, with 8 bases separating them. The germline V gene encodes CDR1 WSHSY and CDR2 SAAADI. CDR3 DNA: TGCGCCAGCAGTGAGCCGGGGGTTCAGCCCCAGCATTTT. Protein sequence: CASSEPGVQPQHF.

This clonotype was observed at least ten times. The rearrangement links TRBV12-3 or TRBV12-4 to TRBJ2-1, with a weak D call TRBD2 (5 bases). V was clipped by 7 bases and J by 6 bases, with 13 bases between them. The CDR3 has 13 residues. DNA of the CDR3: TGTGCCAGCACCGGACTCTGGGTCAATGAGCAGTTCTTC. Encoded protein: CASTGLWVNEQFF.